The T cell receptor (beta chain) described here comes from a study of beta chain features in type 1 diabetes. Isolated RNA was reverse transcribed in full, so expressed TCRB transcripts were sequenced. This table comes from immunoSEQ multiplex PCR, and its TCRdb copy is limited to in-frame clones, with some not included. The sample has 600,000 to 700,000 clones, around 12% seen once. For this clone: Its antigen is not identified.

Study observations and caveats: All four CD4+ subsets of Type 1 diabetes patients contained TCRB CDR3s that were moderately but significantly shorter. Whatever favoring of shorter templates PCR might show would apply equally to patients and controls.

With 3 bases removed from V and 5 bases from J, the gap between germline ends came to 13 bases. The CDR3 loop spans 14 amino acids. Germline assignment: CDR1 LNHDA and CDR2 SQIVND (reference sequence). This sequence joins TRBV19 and TRBJ1-1, with a possible D match to TRBD1 (5 bases). Sequences were obtained from naive CD4+ T cells from blood. The receptor's source is a man younger than 45 with type 1 diabetes. The CDR3 DNA sequence: TGTGCCAGTAGTATTCCCTCCCGGGGGACTGAAGCTTTCTTT. Its translation is CASSIPSRGTEAFF. Looking up the rest from reference TRBV19 and TRBJ1-1 gives the full variable domain: DGGITQSPKYLFRKEGQNVTLSCEQNLNHDAMYWYRQDPGQGLRLIYYSQIVNDFQKGDIAEGYSVSREKKESFPLTVTSAQKNPTAFYLCASSIPSRGTEAFFGQGTRLTVV.